This T cell receptor beta chain derives from a study of cytomegalovirus exposure and HLA in healthy donors. Points from the study as a whole: Earlier results showed most TCR beta V segments being productive about 90% or about 30% of the time. Trimming of TCR beta V- and J-genes showed a link, identified in a later analysis, to a missense DCLRE1C variant.

Every donor was a healthy person donating bone marrow. As regards this clone: What it binds is not known.

The V and J ends lost 0 bases and 4 bases respectively, with 15 bases between them. Germline loops: CDR1 SQVTM, CDR2 ANQGSEA. CDR3 length: 15 amino acids. Primers for the PCR totalled 60 Vbeta and 13 Jbeta. The protocol was immunoSEQ multiplex PCR, while the TCRdb copy is restricted to in-frame clones and leaves out a portion. Of about 40,000 clones in the sample, 66% were seen once. The TCR comes from a man aged 50-60 years in good health and CMV-seropositive. The genes are TRBV29-1 and TRBJ1-1, with D possibly TRBD1 on 6 matching bases. Sample: PBMCs. The DNA for the CDR3 is TGCAGCGTTGAAGATGGGGGGGCACGCGGCACTGAAGCTTTCTTT. Translation: CSVEDGGARGTEAFF. The entire variable domain, with the rest obtained from reference TRBV29-1 and TRBJ1-1, is as follows: SAVISQKPSRDICQRGTSLTIQCQVDSQVTMMFWYRQQPGQSLTLIATANQGSEATYESGFVIDKFPISRPNLTFSTLTVSNMSPEDSSIYLCSVEDGGARGTEAFFGQGTRLTVV.